This TCR beta chain was captured by sequencing in a study of blood T cell repertoires in COVID-19 (TCRdb year 2020). A note on the overall study: Collaborator samples came from the United States, Italy and Spain and covered acute and convalescent phases of COVID-19. Samples came from the ongoing ImmuneRACE study (first 160 participants) plus 1,254 subjects from 6 global collaborators. Where available, HLA class I and class II types were obtained from metadata supplied by the sample provider rather than from assay-based typing. The material from the prospective study consisted of cDNA or gDNA derived from T cells, B-cell-depleted T cells, or PBMCs. Deeply sampled blood TCRbeta repertoires from subjects exposed to, actively infected with, or recovered from COVID-19 were included in the dataset. The repertoires were released in a freely available public database meant as a resource for research on the immune response to SARS-CoV-2. Nearly every sample came with metadata listing a de-identified subject ID, COVID-19 status, age in years and sex. Results the study describes overall, beyond this receptor: How much clinical and demographic metadata was included differed by source and by participant, and the metadata was provided uncurated.

Trimmed from V: 5 bases; trimmed from J: 4 bases; junction bases lacking a gene match: 15. CDR1 SGHTA and CDR2 FQGNSA were looked up in the germline V gene. The cysteine opens and the phenylalanine closes a CDR3 of 19 amino acids. Of all the DNA, just the CDR3 is kept, 57 bases in frame from base 1. The immunoSEQ Assay, a bias-controlled multiplex PCR, was used to amplify TCRbeta CDR3 regions from genomic DNA. The paper's processing steps were these. The number of nucleated cells in each sample was estimated by amplification of reference gene primers within the assay. To quantify the absolute abundance of each unique TCRbeta CDR3 rearrangement, sequence reads were collapsed and filtered. Productive Simpson clonality was computed per sample as the square root of Simpson's diversity index over productive rearrangements. Here the immuneACCESS table is served through TCRdb, limited to in-frame sequences with V and J called. Missing clones are a known gap in these copies; in checked studies unresolved V genes cover under half, and the rest lacks a known reason. The V and J calls and clone size are taken from that table; D and trimming were inferred from the DNA. In this sample the table shows a few hundred thousand clones, about 91% of which occur a single time. The ten largest make up 8% to 9.5% of the sample.

Enrolling through a virtual design, the prospective study's participants ranged in age from about 18 to 89 years and lived across some 22 United States geographic areas. To assign participants to cohorts, the prospective study relied on clinical history that participants themselves reported in a screening survey and a study questionnaire. Recovered participants in ImmuneRACE Cohort 3 were defined by two consecutive negative NP/OP PCR tests, clearance by a healthcare professional, or resolution of symptoms. Mobile phlebotomists in the prospective study collected whole blood, serum and a nasopharyngeal or oropharyngeal swab from every participant. Prospective study participants could optionally give additional blood draws and questionnaires over an approximately 2-month period. Prospective study blood samples were shipped either frozen or at room temperature before DNA extraction. Concerning this clone: The antigen it binds to is not known. Per-base quality was not reported, and no clone a single base away is much larger than it.

The receptor comes from a woman aged 18-35 years who had recovered from COVID-19. This receptor chain uses TRBV7-2 and TRBJ2-1; 12 middle bases align to TRBD2. Specimen: PBMCs or T cells enriched from blood (not recorded which). The CDR3 amino acid sequence is: CASSLNAPGTSGPYNEQFF. The nucleotide sequence reads as follows: TGTGCCAGCAGCCTAAACGCCCCCGGGACTAGCGGGCCATACAATGAGCAGTTCTTC.